The 19 T cell receptor beta chains below come from one sample, sequenced in a study of blood T cell repertoires in COVID-19. The data were produced by immunoSEQ multiplex PCR, yet TCRdb's version contains in-frame clones alone and is incomplete. The table has about 240,000 clones, under 85% seen once. Sequenced material: peripheral blood. The receptors were gathered from a man aged 25-40 years who had recovered from COVID-19.

The V gene is TRBV5-8, the J gene TRBJ1-5, with D possibly matching TRBD1 (5 bases). The CDR3 is 12 residues long. V lost 7 bases to trimming and J lost 6 bases, with 11 bases between them. Germline values: CDR1 SGHTS, CDR2 YDEGEE. The CDR3 region has the DNA TGTGCCAGCTGGGGGGTTAGTCAGCCCCAGCATTTT. The encoded protein is CASWGVSQPQHF.

The chain carries TRBV19 and TRBJ1-3, with 7 bases aligning to TRBD1. Germline V gene data show CDR1 as LNHDA and CDR2 as SQIVND (reference sequence). The CDR3 spans 16 residues. Trimming took 0 bases from V and 3 from J; bases not matched to a gene: 5. The CDR3 sequence: CASSIEQGIGGNTIYF. CDR3 sequence (DNA): TGTGCCAGTAGTATAGAACAGGGGATAGGTGGAAACACCATATATTTT.

This clone was counted a few times. The chain couples TRBV5-1 to TRBJ1-2; the D gene is possibly TRBD1 (6 bases). Germline V gene sequence: CDR1 SGHRS, CDR2 YFSETQ. The CDR3 sequence is 14 residues long. V lost 2 bases to trimming and J lost 3 bases, with 11 bases between them. CDR3 region: CASSLTGIDYGYTF. CDR3 nucleotide sequence: TGCGCCAGCAGCTTAACAGGGATTGACTATGGCTACACCTTC.

The chain uses TRBV21-1 and TRBJ1-5; the table's D call of TRBD1 was not tested on the DNA. TRBV21-1 is a recognized pseudogene. The CDR3 loop spans 17 amino acids. In DNA, the CDR3 is TGTGCCAGCAGCAAACGGGGGGACAGGGGTGGCAATCAGCCCCAGCATTTT. It codes for CASSKRGDRGGNQPQHF.

V and J are TRBV30 and TRBJ1-2; TRBD1 is a possible D gene (5 bases). V was pared by 5 bases and J by 8 bases, with 27 bases between. This CDR3 is built from 16 residues. Per the germline V gene, CDR1 is GTSNPN and CDR2 is SVGIG (reference sequence). The chain's CDR3 is CAWLKVPGHKLNGYTF. The CDR3 DNA is TGTGCCTGGTTAAAGGTCCCCGGACATAAGTTGAACGGCTACACCTTC.

The chain carries TRBV4-1 and TRBJ1-2; D gene unclear. The CDR3 sequence is 15 residues long. Trimming pared 0 bases from V and 3 bases from J, leaving 11 bases between. CDR1 MGHRA and CDR2 YSYEKL come from the germline V gene. The CDR3 DNA reads as TGCGCCAGCAGCCAAGAAGAGGGTTCGGACTATGGCTACACCTTC. Amino acids: CASSQEEGSDYGYTF.

About this clone itself: The germline gene is not matched at one end of the junction; a read error may be the cause. This sequence joins TRBV18 and TRBJ2-2; 10 bases line up with TRBD1. Germline CDR1 KGHSH, CDR2 LQKENI. The CDR3 covers 17 residues. CDR3 DNA sequence: TGTGCCAGCTCTCCACTCAGACAGGGGGCGATCACCGGGGAGCTGTTTTTT. It encodes CASSPLRQGAITGELFF.

The V call is TRBV18, the J call TRBJ2-3; 7 bases align to TRBD2. This CDR3 spans 15 amino acids. J lost 14 bases, V lost 2 bases, and 16 bases had no gene match. Per the germline V gene, CDR1 is KGHSH and CDR2 is LQKENI. DNA for the CDR3: TGTGCCAGCTCACCAACTAGCGCTGTTAGATCGGTGGGGTATTTT. This gives the protein CASSPTSAVRSVGYF.

This chain uses TRBV7-8 with TRBJ2-5; possible D gene TRBD2, 5 bases. The CDR3 runs 12 residues. Germline V gene lookup returns CDR1 SGHVS and CDR2 FQNEAQ. The V end was cut by 2 bases, the J end by 5 bases, with 6 bases between. CDR3 sequence (DNA): TGTGCCAGCAGCTTACGGGATGAGACCCAGTACTTC. Its translation is CASSLRDETQYF. The full variable domain, with the rest looked up from reference TRBV7-8 and TRBJ2-5, is GAGVSQSPRYKVAKRGQDVALRCDPISGHVSLFWYQQALGQGPEFLTYFQNEAQLDKSGLPSDRFFAERPEGSVSTLKIQRTQQEDSAVYLCASSLRDETQYFGPGTRLLVL.

The J gene is TRBJ2-3, the V gene TRBV5-1, with TRBD2 matching 7 bases. The J segment lost 0 bases and the V segment lost 8 bases, leaving 6 bases of the junction unmatched. The CDR3 runs 14 residues. Germline values: CDR1 SGHRS, CDR2 YFSETQ. In DNA form, the CDR3 reads TGCGCCAGTAAGAGCGGGGAGAGCACAGATACGCAGTATTTT. The encoded protein is CASKSGESTDTQYF.

This clone was counted between two and nine times. The chain joins TRBV2 to TRBJ2-3; 9 positions match TRBD2. There are 15 residues in the CDR3. J was trimmed by 6 bases and V by 6 bases; bases with no gene match: 10. CDR1 is SNHLY, CDR2 FYNNEI, per germline. The CDR3 protein is CASRPPGLASDTQYF. The CDR3 DNA follows: TGTGCCAGCAGACCACCGGGACTAGCATCTGATACGCAGTATTTT.

The gene calls are TRBV7-2 and TRBJ2-7; 12 bases line up with TRBD1. This CDR3 is built from 16 residues. J gave up 4 bases and V 2 bases, and 6 bases lay outside the gene matches. Germline V gives CDR1 SGHTA, CDR2 FQGNSA. CDR3 residues: CASSLTGTGGGYEQYV. CDR3 in DNA: TGTGCCAGCAGCTTAACCGGGACAGGGGGCGGATACGAGCAGTACGTC.

The chain couples TRBV21-1 to TRBJ1-6. TRBV21-1 is flagged as a pseudogene. The CDR3 runs 15 residues. The CDR3 here is CASSKVGRLGSPLHF. The CDR3, as DNA: TGTGCCAGCAGCAAAGTCGGGAGGCTAGGGTCACCCCTCCACTTT.

The chain couples TRBV7-6 to TRBJ2-3, with 16 bases matching TRBD2. This CDR3 spans 16 amino acids. Trimming cost V 4 bases and J 10 bases; bases outside gene matches: 8. Germline CDR1 SGHVS, CDR2 FNYEAQ. This CDR3 is CASSSGLAGGKEAQYF. In DNA form, the CDR3 reads TGTGCCAGCAGCTCGGGACTAGCGGGGGGGAAGGAGGCGCAGTATTTT.

The chain employs TRBV23-1 and TRBJ1-1; D uncertain. TRBV23-1 is assigned to the ORF class and has an uncertain function. The ends were cut back, 3 bases at V and 1 base at J, with 12 bases in the middle. The CDR3 runs 15 residues. DNA for the CDR3: TGCGCCAGCAGTCAGTACACGGAGGGGAACACTGAAGCTTTCTTT. It is translated as CASSQYTEGNTEAFF.

The rearrangement uses TRBV2 and TRBJ1-2; no clear D. Germline assignment: CDR1 SNHLY and CDR2 FYNNEI. CDR3 length equals 14 residues. V was shortened by 7 bases and J by 0 bases, with 12 bases between the two germline ends. CDR3 amino acids: CASTPQLSNYGYTF. CDR3 bases: TGTGCCAGCACCCCCCAACTTTCTAACTATGGCTACACCTTC. Full variable domain (missing parts from reference TRBV2 and TRBJ1-2): EPEVTQTPSHQVTQMGQEVILRCVPISNHLYFYWYRQILGQKVEFLVSFYNNEISEKSEIFDDQFSVERPDGSNFTLKIRSTKLEDSAMYFCASTPQLSNYGYTFGSGTRLTVV.

The chain recombines TRBV4-2 with TRBJ1-1; D possibly corresponds to TRBD1 (6 bases). Between the trimmed V and J ends, which lost 0 bases and 7 bases, there was a span of 18 bases. There are 16 residues in the CDR3. Germline CDR1 is LGHNA and CDR2 is YNFKEQ. The CDR3 DNA is TGTGCCAGCAGCCAAGATCCTACCCCCCGACAGGATGAAGCTTTCTTT. Amino acids: CASSQDPTPRQDEAFF.

V gene TRBV28 combines with J gene TRBJ2-6; 7 bases map to TRBD1. In germline, CDR1 is MDHEN, CDR2 SYDVKM. The CDR3 runs 18 residues. V dropped 3 bases and J dropped 4; count of bases not matched to a gene: 12. Here the CDR3 reads CASSFVRQGDLGANVLTF. DNA of the CDR3: TGTGCCAGCAGTTTCGTCCGGCAGGGGGATCTGGGGGCCAACGTCCTGACTTTC.

J is TRBJ1-2 and V is TRBV4-1; tentatively, D is TRBD1 (5 bases). Per the germline V gene, CDR1 is MGHRA and CDR2 is YSYEKL. This CDR3 contains 17 residues. Trimming shortened V by 0 bases and J by 1 base, and 15 bases separated the two germline ends. CDR3 in amino acids: CASSQDSGGFLNYGYTF. CDR3 nucleotide sequence: TGCGCCAGCAGCCAAGATAGTGGGGGGTTCCTTAACTATGGCTACACCTTC.